The rows below give T cell receptor beta chains drawn from one sample of a study of blood T cell repertoires in COVID-19. Measured with immunoSEQ multiplex PCR; TCRdb has only the in-frame clones, and not every one. The data contain around 90,000 clones, roughly 88% of them singletons. Input material: peripheral blood. These receptors were obtained from a man aged 45 to 65 with COVID-19, enrolled during active disease. Both conserved end residues are part of each CDR3. Fields, in order: J gene, D gene, clone size, V gene, CDR3 DNA, CDR3 protein. The D gene is left open where the match is weak. The size of a clone is reported for some rows only, either as once, few or many, or as a class for expanded clones.

j_call: TRBJ2-1; d_call: TRBD1; clone_size: .; v_call: TRBV11-2; cdr3_nt: TGTGCCAGCAGCCTCCCGACAGGGTGGGGCAATGAGCAGTTCTTC; cdr3_aa: CASSLPTGWGNEQFF
j_call: TRBJ1-3; d_call: TRBD1; clone_size: once; v_call: TRBV30; cdr3_nt: TGTGCCTGGAACCGGGACAGGGGAAACACCATATATTTT; cdr3_aa: CAWNRDRGNTIYF
j_call: TRBJ2-5; d_call: .; clone_size: .; v_call: TRBV5-1; cdr3_nt: TGCGCCAGCAGCCGGCTAGAGAGAGAGACCCAGTACTTC; cdr3_aa: CASSRLERETQYF
j_call: TRBJ2-7; d_call: .; clone_size: .; v_call: TRBV21-1; cdr3_nt: TGTGCCAGCAGCAAATGTTCAGGGGGCTGTCGCTACGAGCAGTACTTC; cdr3_aa: CASSKCSGGCRYEQYF
j_call: TRBJ2-2; d_call: .; clone_size: .; v_call: TRBV10-3; cdr3_nt: TGTGCCATCAGTGACGTTTCTGGGCCCTTGGCCGGGGAGCTGTTTTTT; cdr3_aa: CAISDVSGPLAGELFF
j_call: TRBJ2-5; d_call: .; clone_size: .; v_call: TRBV7-3; cdr3_nt: TGTGCCAGCAGCTTAAGAGTAAAAGAGACCCAGTACTTC; cdr3_aa: CASSLRVKETQYF
j_call: TRBJ1-6; d_call: TRBD1; clone_size: .; v_call: TRBV30; cdr3_nt: TGTGCCTGTCAGGGGGCGATGGGCTATAATTCACCCCTCCACTTT; cdr3_aa: CACQGAMGYNSPLHF
j_call: TRBJ1-3; d_call: .; clone_size: .; v_call: TRBV6-1; cdr3_nt: TGTGCCAGCAGTGAAAGATGGGGCGGAGGAAACACCATATATTTT; cdr3_aa: CASSERWGGGNTIYF
j_call: TRBJ2-5; d_call: .; clone_size: .; v_call: TRBV11-3; cdr3_nt: TGTGCCAGCAGCTGTAGGAGACCATGCAGGGTCGGGGAGACCCAGTACTTC; cdr3_aa: CASSCRRPCRVGETQYF
j_call: TRBJ2-7; d_call: .; clone_size: .; v_call: TRBV6-6; cdr3_nt: TGTGCCAGCAGAGAGGACAACTCCTACGAGCAGTACTTC; cdr3_aa: CASREDNSYEQYF
j_call: TRBJ2-1; d_call: TRBD2; clone_size: .; v_call: TRBV4-2; cdr3_nt: TGTGCCAGCAGCCAAGCAATCCAGCGGGGGACAAACAATGAGCAGTTCTTC; cdr3_aa: CASSQAIQRGTNNEQFF
j_call: TRBJ1-1; d_call: .; clone_size: .; v_call: TRBV18; cdr3_nt: TGTGCCAGCTCAAAAGCAGGGGCTGAAGCTTTCTTT; cdr3_aa: CASSKAGAEAFF
j_call: TRBJ1-5; d_call: .; clone_size: .; v_call: TRBV19; cdr3_nt: TGTGCCAGTAGTATAAAGGGGAGCAATCAGCCCCAGCATTTT; cdr3_aa: CASSIKGSNQPQHF
j_call: TRBJ1-1; d_call: .; clone_size: .; v_call: TRBV3-1/TRBV3-2; cdr3_nt: TGTGCCAGCAGCCGCGGCGTGGACACTGAAGCTTTCTTT; cdr3_aa: CASSRGVDTEAFF
j_call: TRBJ1-2; d_call: .; clone_size: .; v_call: TRBV4-1; cdr3_nt: TGCGCCAGCAGCCAAGAGGAGGGGCGAAGTAACTATGGCTACACCTTC; cdr3_aa: CASSQEEGRSNYGYTF
j_call: TRBJ1-5; d_call: .; clone_size: .; v_call: TRBV10-2; cdr3_nt: TGCGCCAGCGCCCGGGGAGTTATCCAGCCCCAGCATTTT; cdr3_aa: CASARGVIQPQHF
j_call: TRBJ1-5; d_call: TRBD1; clone_size: .; v_call: TRBV4-1; cdr3_nt: TGCGCCAGCAGCCAAGATCGGGACAGGGGTTATCAGCCCCAGCATTTT; cdr3_aa: CASSQDRDRGYQPQHF
j_call: TRBJ2-7; d_call: TRBD2; clone_size: .; v_call: TRBV12-3/TRBV12-4; cdr3_nt: TGTGCCAGCAGTTTAGGGGGGGGAGGCGAGCAGTACTTC; cdr3_aa: CASSLGGGGEQYF
j_call: TRBJ1-3; d_call: .; clone_size: few; v_call: TRBV27; cdr3_nt: TGTGCCAGCAGTTTGGGCAGGGGAAACACCATATATTTT; cdr3_aa: CASSLGRGNTIYF
j_call: TRBJ1-5; d_call: TRBD1; clone_size: .; v_call: TRBV6-1; cdr3_nt: TGTGCCAGCAGTGAATACCGGACAGGCAACAATCAGCCCCAGCATTTT; cdr3_aa: CASSEYRTGNNQPQHF
j_call: TRBJ1-5; d_call: TRBD1; clone_size: once; v_call: TRBV5-6; cdr3_nt: TGTGCCAGCAGCTTGAAATACGCCGGGACAGGGGACCAGCCCCAGCATTTT; cdr3_aa: CASSLKYAGTGDQPQHF
j_call: TRBJ2-7; d_call: TRBD1; clone_size: .; v_call: TRBV15; cdr3_nt: TGTGCCACCAGCAGGGGTAAGACAGGGGGTACCTACGAGCAGTACTTC; cdr3_aa: CATSRGKTGGTYEQYF
j_call: TRBJ2-2; d_call: TRBD1; clone_size: .; v_call: TRBV12-5; cdr3_nt: TGTGCTAGTGGGCGACAGGGGGCGGGTACCGGGGAGCTGTTTTTT; cdr3_aa: CASGRQGAGTGELFF
j_call: TRBJ2-1; d_call: TRBD2; clone_size: once; v_call: TRBV11-2; cdr3_nt: TGTGCCAGCAGCTCCACTAGCGGGGGGGCCCATGAGCAGTTCTTC; cdr3_aa: CASSSTSGGAHEQFF
j_call: TRBJ1-2; d_call: .; clone_size: .; v_call: TRBV4-2; cdr3_nt: TGTGCCAGCAGCTTTCGGGAGGGAAACTATGGCTACACCTTC; cdr3_aa: CASSFREGNYGYTF
j_call: TRBJ2-1; d_call: TRBD2; clone_size: .; v_call: TRBV5-1; cdr3_nt: TGCGCCAGCAGCTTCCTGAAGATGCCGGGACTAGAGCAGTATTTCAATGAGCAGTTCTTC; cdr3_aa: CASSFLKMPGLEQYFNEQFF
j_call: TRBJ2-3; d_call: .; clone_size: .; v_call: TRBV4-1; cdr3_nt: TGCGCCAGCAGCCGCCAACAGACTAGTACAGATACGCAGTATTTT; cdr3_aa: CASSRQQTSTDTQYF
j_call: TRBJ1-4; d_call: TRBD1; clone_size: .; v_call: TRBV3-1/TRBV3-2; cdr3_nt: TGTGCCAGCAGCCAAGTTTCCGGCAGGGGGCCTGAAAAACTGTTTTTT; cdr3_aa: CASSQVSGRGPEKLFF
j_call: TRBJ1-5; d_call: .; clone_size: .; v_call: TRBV7-8; cdr3_nt: TGTGCCAGCAGTTTCCCGGGCGGGAATCAGCCCCAGCATTTT; cdr3_aa: CASSFPGGNQPQHF
j_call: TRBJ2-7; d_call: TRBD1; clone_size: once; v_call: TRBV7-8; cdr3_nt: TGTGCCAGCAGCCGTGACAGGGGGCGATCCTACGAGCAGTACTTC; cdr3_aa: CASSRDRGRSYEQYF
j_call: TRBJ1-2; d_call: .; clone_size: .; v_call: TRBV19; cdr3_nt: TGTGCCAGTAGCCCGGACAGAAACTATGGCTACACCTTC; cdr3_aa: CASSPDRNYGYTF
j_call: TRBJ2-1; d_call: TRBD1; clone_size: .; v_call: TRBV12-3/TRBV12-4; cdr3_nt: TGTGCCAGCAGTCGACAGGGGTTCAATGAGCAGTTCTTC; cdr3_aa: CASSRQGFNEQFF
j_call: TRBJ1-5; d_call: .; clone_size: .; v_call: TRBV7-2; cdr3_nt: TGTGCCAGCAGCATTTACCGGGACACGAGGGAGCCCCAGCATTTT; cdr3_aa: CASSIYRDTREPQHF
j_call: TRBJ1-6; d_call: TRBD1; clone_size: .; v_call: TRBV4-2; cdr3_nt: TGTGCCAGCAGCCAAGATTATAGGACAGGGGGAAATTCACCCCTCCACTTT; cdr3_aa: CASSQDYRTGGNSPLHF
j_call: TRBJ1-4; d_call: .; clone_size: .; v_call: TRBV30; cdr3_nt: TGTGCCTGGAGACAGGGAAAACTGTTTTTT; cdr3_aa: CAWRQGKLFF
j_call: TRBJ2-3; d_call: .; clone_size: .; v_call: TRBV6-5; cdr3_nt: TGTGCCAGCAGTTATCTAGCCTCCGGGGGCACAGATACGCAGTATTTT; cdr3_aa: CASSYLASGGTDTQYF
j_call: TRBJ1-6; d_call: TRBD1; clone_size: few; v_call: TRBV28; cdr3_nt: TGTGCCAGCACACAGGGGGCGAGTGATAATTCACCCCTCCACTTT; cdr3_aa: CASTQGASDNSPLHF